The source of this T cell receptor beta chain is a study of cytomegalovirus exposure and HLA in healthy donors. Study context: T cells numbering some 170 million yielded 90 million to 140 million unique TCR beta sequences in an earlier analysis.

The study, taken as a whole, reports: In a later analysis, HLA-associated beta chains showed higher expansion and lower generation probabilities than comparable chains. There was a cluster of highly shared sequence variants that was likely a sequencing artifact.

For this clone: Its cognate antigen is unknown.

This CDR3 is 19 amino acids long. Trimming cost V 2 bases and J 8 bases; bases outside gene matches: 17. CDR1 is MNHNS, CDR2 SASEGT, per germline. PCR primers comprised 60 Vbeta and 13 Jbeta primers. Sequenced by immunoSEQ multiplex PCR; TCRdb stores in-frame clones only, minus some. The sample's table shows about 160,000 clones. The chain joins TRBV6-1 to TRBJ2-1, with 11 bases matching TRBD2. What was sequenced was PBMCs. The TCR originated in a woman in her sixties in good health and CMV-seronegative. CDR3 sequence (DNA): TGTGCCAGCAGTGAACCGCCTAGACTAGCGGGACCGGGTCGCCATGAGCAGTTCTTC. Translated: CASSEPPRLAGPGRHEQFF.